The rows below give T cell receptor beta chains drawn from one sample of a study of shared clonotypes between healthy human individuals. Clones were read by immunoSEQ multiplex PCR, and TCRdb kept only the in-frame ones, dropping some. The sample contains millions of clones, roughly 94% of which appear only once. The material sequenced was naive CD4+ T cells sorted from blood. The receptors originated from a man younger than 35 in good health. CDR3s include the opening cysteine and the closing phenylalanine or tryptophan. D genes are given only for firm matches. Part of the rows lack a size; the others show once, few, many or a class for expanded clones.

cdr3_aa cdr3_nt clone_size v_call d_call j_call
CASSVATGRNTEAFF TGTGCCAGCAGCGTAGCAACAGGGAGGAACACTGAAGCTTTCTTT . TRBV9 . TRBJ1-1
CASSPGVMNSYEQYF TGTGCCAGCAGTCCCGGGGTAATGAACTCCTACGAGCAGTACTTC . TRBV25-1 . TRBJ2-7
CASNRLAGVNEQFF TGTGCCAGCAACCGACTAGCGGGAGTTAATGAGCAGTTCTTC . TRBV2 TRBD2 TRBJ2-1
CATKGRGTTNEKLFF TGTGCCACCAAAGGGAGGGGAACAACTAATGAAAAACTGTTTTTT . TRBV2 . TRBJ1-4
CASSPGTGNRAFF TGTGCCAGCAGTCCCGGGACAGGGAATAGAGCTTTCTTT once TRBV6-5 TRBD1 TRBJ1-1
CASSDPRQGSYNSPLHF TGTGCCAGCAGTGACCCCCGACAGGGATCCTATAATTCACCCCTCCACTTT once TRBV25-1 TRBD1 TRBJ1-6
CASSEAVSVRTYYEQYF TGTGCCAGCAGTGAAGCGGTTTCAGTTCGGACTTACTACGAGCAGTACTTC . TRBV2 . TRBJ2-7
CASRKSGAGNTIYF TGTGCCAGCAGAAAGTCAGGGGCTGGAAACACCATATATTTT . TRBV6-6 . TRBJ1-3
CASSVEGTLSRTNTGELFF TGTGCCAGCAGCGTAGAGGGAACCCTCTCTAGAACGAACACCGGGGAGCTGTTTTTT once TRBV9 . TRBJ2-2
CASSYSQFSDTGELFF TGTGCCAGCAGTTATTCCCAGTTTAGTGACACCGGGGAGCTGTTTTTT . TRBV6-5 . TRBJ2-2
CASALGQGNTGELFF TGTGCTAGTGCTCTGGGACAGGGAAACACCGGGGAGCTGTTTTTT once TRBV12-5 TRBD1 TRBJ2-2
CASSKRTTNTGELFF TGTGCCAGCAGCAAACGGACTACGAACACCGGGGAGCTGTTTTTT . TRBV7-9 . TRBJ2-2
CASNREINTEAFF TGCGCCAGCAACAGGGAGATAAACACTGAAGCTTTCTTT . TRBV5-1 . TRBJ1-1
CSVTTANTEAFF TGCAGCGTGACGACAGCGAACACTGAAGCTTTCTTT few TRBV29-1 . TRBJ1-1
CASSYSRFGQETQYF TGTGCCAGCAGTTACTCCCGTTTTGGCCAAGAGACCCAGTACTTC . TRBV6-5 . TRBJ2-5
CASSPREGATTEAFF TGTGCCAGCTCACCACGGGAGGGGGCTACCACTGAAGCTTTCTTT . TRBV18 TRBD1 TRBJ1-1
CASSLHTNQPQHF TGTGCCAGCAGTTTACACACGAATCAGCCCCAGCATTTT few TRBV6-1 . TRBJ1-5
CAISEIDRDTGELFF TGTGCCATCAGTGAAATCGACAGGGACACCGGGGAGCTGTTTTTT . TRBV10-3 TRBD1 TRBJ2-2
CASSFSWGPRETQYF TGTGCCAGCAGTTTTTCTTGGGGGCCACGGGAGACCCAGTACTTC . TRBV27 . TRBJ2-5
CASNSAGGASEQYF TGTGCCAGCAACTCTGCTGGGGGAGCGAGCGAGCAGTACTTC . TRBV7-2 . TRBJ2-7
CASSLTALYEQYF TGTGCCAGCAGCCTTACCGCCTTATACGAGCAGTACTTC . TRBV6-6 . TRBJ2-7
CASSLDLAGYNEQFF TGTGCCAGCAGCTTAGACCTAGCGGGATACAATGAGCAGTTCTTC . TRBV11-2 TRBD2 TRBJ2-1
CAWSRTSASTDTQYF TGTGCCTGGAGTCGGACTAGCGCAAGCACAGATACGCAGTATTTT . TRBV30 TRBD2 TRBJ2-3
CASSLGLAGLLSTDTQYF TGTGCCAGCAGCTTGGGACTAGCGGGGTTACTTAGCACAGATACGCAGTATTTT . TRBV11-2 TRBD2 TRBJ2-3
CASSPDRASDTQYF TGTGCCAGCTCACCCGACAGGGCGTCAGATACGCAGTATTTT . TRBV18 TRBD1 TRBJ2-3
CASSLTWGDISYEQYF TGTGCCAGCAGCTTAACTTGGGGTGACATTTCCTACGAGCAGTACTTC . TRBV7-8 . TRBJ2-7
CASSAPSWSGELFF TGTGCCAGCAGCGCCCCTTCTTGGTCCGGGGAGCTGTTTTTT . TRBV7-9 . TRBJ2-2
CASSQGGVSQPQHF TGCGCCAGCAGCCAAGGAGGAGTGAGTCAGCCCCAGCATTTT . TRBV4-3 . TRBJ1-5
CASTPSVGTWETQYF TGTGCCAGCACCCCCAGTGTCGGTACCTGGGAGACCCAGTACTTC . TRBV6-1 . TRBJ2-5
CASSEGGNYGYTF TGTGCCAGCAGTGAAGGGGGTAACTATGGCTACACCTTC . TRBV6-1 . TRBJ1-2
CASNEEGGARTGELFF TGTGCCAGTAATGAGGAGGGAGGAGCGCGGACCGGGGAGCTGTTTTTT . TRBV19 . TRBJ2-2
CASSEEGSGETQYF TGTGCCAGCAGTGAAGAGGGCTCGGGAGAGACCCAGTACTTC . TRBV2 . TRBJ2-5
CASSSTTGMNTEAFF TGTGCCAGCAGTTCGACGACGGGTATGAACACTGAAGCTTTCTTT . TRBV28 . TRBJ1-1
CASSLGTAPEKLFF TGTGCCAGCAGCCTCGGGACAGCTCCCGAAAAACTGTTTTTT . TRBV5-5 TRBD1 TRBJ1-4
CASSLEVRWDTDTQYF TGTGCCAGCAGCTTAGAGGTCCGTTGGGACACAGATACGCAGTATTTT . TRBV7-9 . TRBJ2-3
CASNPDRWGYEQYF TGTGCCAGCAACCCGGACAGGTGGGGCTACGAGCAGTACTTC . TRBV5-6 TRBD1 TRBJ2-7
CASREDRGNTIYF TGTGCCAGCAGAGAGGACAGAGGAAACACCATATATTTT . TRBV6-5 . TRBJ1-3
CASLGLRGDYEQYF TGTGCCAGCTTAGGACTCAGAGGGGACTACGAGCAGTACTTC . TRBV2 . TRBJ2-7
CASSSKPLAGVETQYF TGTGCCAGCAGTTCTAAACCACTAGCGGGAGTCGAGACCCAGTACTTC . TRBV2 TRBD2 TRBJ2-5
CASSRTRRSDEQYF TGTGCCAGCAGCCGGACTAGACGCTCCGACGAGCAGTACTTC . TRBV11-2 TRBD2 TRBJ2-7
CASSQVGTPLGANTGELFF TGCGCCAGCAGCCAAGTCGGGACGCCCCTTGGCGCGAACACCGGGGAGCTGTTTTTT . TRBV4-1 . TRBJ2-2
CASSAGSPGYNEQFF TGTGCCAGCAGCGCGGGGAGCCCTGGATACAATGAGCAGTTCTTC . TRBV27 . TRBJ2-1
CASSRGRNTEAFF TGTGCTAGCTCCAGGGGGCGCAACACTGAAGCTTTCTTT . TRBV12-5 TRBD1 TRBJ1-1
CAIRHDQETQYF TGTGCCATCCGGCACGACCAAGAGACCCAGTACTTC once TRBV10-3 . TRBJ2-5
CASSLVGATNEKLFF TGTGCCAGCAGCCTAGTTGGTGCAACTAATGAAAAACTGTTTTTT . TRBV13 . TRBJ1-4
CASSRYRATNEKLFF TGTGCCAGCAGCCGATACAGGGCAACTAATGAAAAACTGTTTTTT . TRBV11-2 . TRBJ1-4
CASSAPGTLNTGELFF TGTGCCAGCAGTGCCCCCGGGACCCTGAACACCGGGGAGCTGTTTTTT . TRBV25-1 . TRBJ2-2
CASSSGSGGPFF TGTGCCAGCAGCTCGGGGAGCGGGGGACCGTTCTTC . TRBV11-2 TRBD2 TRBJ2-1
CASTSGTSSYEQYF TGTGCCAGCACTAGCGGGACCAGCTCCTACGAGCAGTACTTC . TRBV7-8 TRBD2 TRBJ2-7
CASADRGETGELFF TGTGCCAGTGCTGACAGGGGAGAAACCGGGGAGCTGTTTTTT . TRBV19 TRBD1 TRBJ2-2
CAAGGQETDTQYF TGTGCCGCGGGGGGCCAGGAGACAGATACGCAGTATTTT . TRBV2 TRBD2 TRBJ2-3
CASSVDSYNEQFF TGTGCCAGCAGTGTGGACAGTTACAATGAGCAGTTCTTC . TRBV2 . TRBJ2-1
CARSLFPQEFYGYTF TGTGCCAGAAGCTTGTTCCCACAGGAATTCTATGGCTACACCTTC . TRBV5-3 . TRBJ1-2
CASSMTGDQPQHF TGCGCCAGCAGTATGACAGGGGACCAGCCCCAGCATTTT once TRBV10-2 TRBD1 TRBJ1-5
CATSSEGRGFTPLHF TGTGCCACCAGCAGTGAAGGTAGGGGGTTTACGCCCCTCCACTTT few TRBV15 . TRBJ1-6
CASGSSGTGGVQYF TGTGCTAGTGGTTCCTCCGGGACAGGGGGAGTGCAGTACTTC once TRBV12-5 TRBD1 TRBJ2-7
CASRGTGTGSYEQFF TGTGCCAGCAGGGGTACCGGGACAGGGTCGTATGAGCAGTTCTTC . TRBV6-1 TRBD1 TRBJ2-1
CASSYSTGEGYGYTF TGTGCCAGCAGTTATAGTACAGGGGAAGGATATGGCTACACCTTC . TRBV6-6 TRBD1 TRBJ1-2
CSQGPGEKLFF TGCAGCCAGGGGCCGGGCGAAAAACTGTTTTTT . TRBV20-1 . TRBJ1-4